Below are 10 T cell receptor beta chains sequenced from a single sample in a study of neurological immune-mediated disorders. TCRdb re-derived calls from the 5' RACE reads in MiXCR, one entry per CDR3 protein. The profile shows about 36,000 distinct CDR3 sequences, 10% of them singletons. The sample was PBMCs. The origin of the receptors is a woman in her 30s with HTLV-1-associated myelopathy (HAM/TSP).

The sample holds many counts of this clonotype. The CDR3, as DNA: TGTGCCAGCAGCCCCAACGTATTTTACGAGCAGTACTTC. This gives the protein CASSPNVFYEQYF. The chain joins TRBV5-5 to TRBJ2-7; D unclear. Trimming pared 4 bases from V and 4 bases from J, leaving 12 bases between. The germline V gene encodes CDR1 SGHKS and CDR2 YYEKEE (reference sequence). The CDR3 length is 13 residues. Full variable domain (remainder filled in from reference TRBV5-5 and TRBJ2-7): DAGVTQSPTHLIKTRGQQVTLRCSPISGHKSVSWYQQVLGQGPQFIFQYYEKEERGRGNFPDRFSARQFPNYSSELNVNALLLGDSALYLCASSPNVFYEQYFGPGTRLTVT.

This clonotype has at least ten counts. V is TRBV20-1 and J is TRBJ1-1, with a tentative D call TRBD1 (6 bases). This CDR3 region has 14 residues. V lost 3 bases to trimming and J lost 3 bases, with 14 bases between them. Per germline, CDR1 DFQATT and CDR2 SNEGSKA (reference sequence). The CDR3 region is CSARRGAVDTEAFF. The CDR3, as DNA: TGCAGTGCTAGGCGGGGGGCGGTCGACACTGAAGCTTTCTTT.

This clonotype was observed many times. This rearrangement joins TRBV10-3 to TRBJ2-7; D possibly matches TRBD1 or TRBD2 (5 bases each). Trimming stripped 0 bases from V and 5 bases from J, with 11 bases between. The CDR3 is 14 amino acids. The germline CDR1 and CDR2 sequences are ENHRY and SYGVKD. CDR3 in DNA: TGTGCCATCAGTGAGTCCTGGGGGATGAACGAGCAGTACTTC. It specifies CAISESWGMNEQYF.

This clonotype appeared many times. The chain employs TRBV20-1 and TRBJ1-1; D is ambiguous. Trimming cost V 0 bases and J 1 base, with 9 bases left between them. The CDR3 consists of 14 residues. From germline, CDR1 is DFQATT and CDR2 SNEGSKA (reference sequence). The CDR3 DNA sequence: TGCAGTGCTAGAGATATCCGTAAGAACACTGAAGCTTTCTTT. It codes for CSARDIRKNTEAFF.

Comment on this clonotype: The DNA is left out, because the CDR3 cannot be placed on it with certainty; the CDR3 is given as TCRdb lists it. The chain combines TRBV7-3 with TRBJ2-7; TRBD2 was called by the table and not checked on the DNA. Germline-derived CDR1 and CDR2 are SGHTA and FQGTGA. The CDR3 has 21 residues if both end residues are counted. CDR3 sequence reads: CASSFYICSARGSGPFGEQYF.

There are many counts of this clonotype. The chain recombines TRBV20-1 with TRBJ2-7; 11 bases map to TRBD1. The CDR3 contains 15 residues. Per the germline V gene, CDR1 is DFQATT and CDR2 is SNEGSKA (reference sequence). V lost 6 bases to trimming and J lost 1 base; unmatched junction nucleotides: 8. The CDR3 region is CSAPVGTGGSYEQYF. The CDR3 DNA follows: TGCAGTGCCCCGGTAGGGACAGGGGGTTCCTACGAGCAGTACTTC.

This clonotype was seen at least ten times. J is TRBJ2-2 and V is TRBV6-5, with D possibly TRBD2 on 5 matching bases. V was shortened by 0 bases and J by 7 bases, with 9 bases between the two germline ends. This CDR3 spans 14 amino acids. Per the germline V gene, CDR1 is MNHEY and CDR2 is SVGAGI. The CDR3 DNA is TGTGCCAGCAGTTACTCGAGAAGCGGCGGGGAGCTGTTTTTT. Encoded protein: CASSYSRSGGELFF.

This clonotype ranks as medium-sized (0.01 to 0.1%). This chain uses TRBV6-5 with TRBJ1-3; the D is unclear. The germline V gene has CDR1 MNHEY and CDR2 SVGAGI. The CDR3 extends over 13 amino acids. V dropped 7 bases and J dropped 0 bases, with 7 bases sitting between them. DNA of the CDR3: TGTGCCAGCAAACGGGACTCTGGAAACACCATATATTTT. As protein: CASKRDSGNTIYF.

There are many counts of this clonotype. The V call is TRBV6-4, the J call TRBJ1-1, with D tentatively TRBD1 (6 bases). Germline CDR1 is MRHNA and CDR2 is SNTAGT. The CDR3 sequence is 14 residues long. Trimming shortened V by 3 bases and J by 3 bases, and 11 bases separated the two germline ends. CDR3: CASSEGGAHTEAFF. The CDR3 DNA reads TGTGCCAGCAGTGAAGGGGGGGCCCACACTGAAGCTTTCTTT.

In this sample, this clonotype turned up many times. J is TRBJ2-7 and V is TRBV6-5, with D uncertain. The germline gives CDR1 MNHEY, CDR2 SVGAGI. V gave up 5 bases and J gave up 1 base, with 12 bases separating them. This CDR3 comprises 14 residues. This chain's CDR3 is CASSPRGQSYEQYF. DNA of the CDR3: TGTGCCAGCAGTCCTCGCGGTCAATCCTACGAGCAGTACTTC.